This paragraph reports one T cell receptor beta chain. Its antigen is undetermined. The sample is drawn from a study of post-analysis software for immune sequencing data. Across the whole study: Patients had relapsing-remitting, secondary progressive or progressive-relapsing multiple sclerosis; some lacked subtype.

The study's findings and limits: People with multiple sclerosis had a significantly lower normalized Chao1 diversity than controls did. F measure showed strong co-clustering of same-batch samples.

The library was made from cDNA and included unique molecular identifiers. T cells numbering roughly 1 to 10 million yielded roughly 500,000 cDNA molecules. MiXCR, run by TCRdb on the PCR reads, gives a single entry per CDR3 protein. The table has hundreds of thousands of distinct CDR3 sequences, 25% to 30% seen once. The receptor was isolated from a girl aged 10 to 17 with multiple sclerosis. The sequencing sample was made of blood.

The CDR3 nucleotides read TGTGCCAGCAGCTTGTATCCTACCGGGAGAGGCACAGATACGCAGTATTTT. It translates to CASSLYPTGRGTDTQYF. This chain connects TRBV7-3 to TRBJ2-3, with a weak D call TRBD2 (6 bases). V was shortened by 3 bases and J by 1 base, with 17 bases between the two germline ends. The CDR3 covers 17 residues. The germline V gene encodes CDR1 SGHTA and CDR2 FQGTGA.